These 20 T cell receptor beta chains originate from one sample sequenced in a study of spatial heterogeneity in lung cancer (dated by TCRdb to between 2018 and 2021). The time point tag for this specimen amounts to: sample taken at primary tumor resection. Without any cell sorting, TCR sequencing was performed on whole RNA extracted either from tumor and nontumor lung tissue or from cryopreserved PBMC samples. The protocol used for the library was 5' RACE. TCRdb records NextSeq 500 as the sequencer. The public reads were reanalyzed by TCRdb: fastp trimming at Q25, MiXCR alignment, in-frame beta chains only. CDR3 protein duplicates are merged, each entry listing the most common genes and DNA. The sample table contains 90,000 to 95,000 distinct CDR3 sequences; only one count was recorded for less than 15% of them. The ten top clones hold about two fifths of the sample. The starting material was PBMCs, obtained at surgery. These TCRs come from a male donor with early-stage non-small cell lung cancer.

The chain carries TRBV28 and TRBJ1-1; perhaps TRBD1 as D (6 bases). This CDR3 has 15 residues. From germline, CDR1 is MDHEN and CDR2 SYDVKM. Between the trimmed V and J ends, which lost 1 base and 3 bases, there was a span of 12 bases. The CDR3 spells CASSLLGGADTEAFF. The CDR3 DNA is TGTGCCAGCAGTTTATTGGGGGGCGCGGACACTGAAGCTTTCTTT.

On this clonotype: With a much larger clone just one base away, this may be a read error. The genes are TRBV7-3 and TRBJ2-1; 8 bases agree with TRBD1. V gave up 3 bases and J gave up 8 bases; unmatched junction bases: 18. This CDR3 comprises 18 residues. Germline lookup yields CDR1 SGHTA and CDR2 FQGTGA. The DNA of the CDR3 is TGTGCCAGCAGCTTGGACAGGGTAGCGGAAGGAACTTATGATGAGCAGTTCTTC. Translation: CASSLDRVAEGTYDEQFF.

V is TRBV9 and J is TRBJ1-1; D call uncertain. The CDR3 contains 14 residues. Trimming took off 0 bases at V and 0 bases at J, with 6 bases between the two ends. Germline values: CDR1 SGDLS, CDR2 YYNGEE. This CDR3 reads CASSVGRMNTEAFF. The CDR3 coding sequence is TGTGCCAGCAGCGTAGGACGGATGAACACTGAAGCTTTCTTT. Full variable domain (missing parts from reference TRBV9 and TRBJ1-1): DSGVTQTPKHLITATGQRVTLRCSPRSGDLSVYWYQQSLDQGLQFLIQYYNGEERAKGNILERFSAQQFPDLHSELNLSSLELGDSALYFCASSVGRMNTEAFFGQGTRLTVV.

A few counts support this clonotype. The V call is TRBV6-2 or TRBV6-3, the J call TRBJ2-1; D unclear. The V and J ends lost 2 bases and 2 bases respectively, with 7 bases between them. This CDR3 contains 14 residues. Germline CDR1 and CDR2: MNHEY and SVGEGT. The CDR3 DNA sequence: TGTGCCAGCAGTTACGGTCGGACCTACAATGAGCAGTTCTTC. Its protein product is CASSYGRTYNEQFF.

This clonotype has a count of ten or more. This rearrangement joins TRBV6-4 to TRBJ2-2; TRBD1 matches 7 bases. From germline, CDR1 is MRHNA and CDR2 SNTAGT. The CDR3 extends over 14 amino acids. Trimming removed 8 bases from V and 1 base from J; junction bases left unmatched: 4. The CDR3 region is CASEGQKNTGELFF. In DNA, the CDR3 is TGTGCCAGCGAGGGACAGAAGAACACCGGGGAGCTGTTTTTT.

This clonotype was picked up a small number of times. The CDR3 DNA sequence: TGTGCCAGCGGCTCCGGATCCGAGTATACCTATGGCTACACCTTC. Translation gives CASGSGSEYTYGYTF. This chain uses TRBV12-3 or TRBV12-4 with TRBJ1-2, with D uncertain. The CDR3 spans 15 residues. V lost 8 bases and J 4 bases, leaving 20 bases between the germline ends.

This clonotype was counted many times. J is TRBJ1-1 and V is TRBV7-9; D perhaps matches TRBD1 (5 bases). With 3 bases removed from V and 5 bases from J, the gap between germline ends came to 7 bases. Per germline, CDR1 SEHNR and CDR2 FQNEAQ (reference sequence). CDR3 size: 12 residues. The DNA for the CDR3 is TGTGCCAGCAGCTTGGGACTTACTGAAGCTTTCTTT. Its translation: CASSLGLTEAFF.

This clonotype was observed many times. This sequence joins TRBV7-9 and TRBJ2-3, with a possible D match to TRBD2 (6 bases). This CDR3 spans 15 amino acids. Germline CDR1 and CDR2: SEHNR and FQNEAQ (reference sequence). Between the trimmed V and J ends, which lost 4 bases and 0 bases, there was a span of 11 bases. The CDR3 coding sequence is TGTGCCAGCAGCTCCTTAAGCGGGAGCACAGATACGCAGTATTTT. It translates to CASSSLSGSTDTQYF.

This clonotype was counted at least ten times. CDR3 DNA sequence: TGTGCCAGCAGCTTAGAACAACAGCCCCAGCATTTT. Translation gives CASSLEQQPQHF. The chain carries TRBV7-9 and TRBJ1-5; D is uncertain. Germline loops: CDR1 SEHNR, CDR2 FQNEAQ (reference sequence). CDR3 length equals 12 residues. V was clipped by 1 base and J by 7 bases, with 5 bases between them.

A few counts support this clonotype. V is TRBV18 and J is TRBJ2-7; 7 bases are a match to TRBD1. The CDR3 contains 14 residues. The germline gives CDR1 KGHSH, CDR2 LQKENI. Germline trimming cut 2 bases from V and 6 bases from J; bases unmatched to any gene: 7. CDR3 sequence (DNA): TGTGCCAGCTCACCAAACCAAGGACAGGTCGAGCAGTACTTC. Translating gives CASSPNQGQVEQYF.

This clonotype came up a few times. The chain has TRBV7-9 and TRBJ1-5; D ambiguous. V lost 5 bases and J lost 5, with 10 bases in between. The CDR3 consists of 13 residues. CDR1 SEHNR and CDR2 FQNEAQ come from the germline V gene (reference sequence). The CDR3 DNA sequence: TGTGCCAGCAGCCCGGGGTCTGATCAGCCCCAGCATTTT. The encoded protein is CASSPGSDQPQHF. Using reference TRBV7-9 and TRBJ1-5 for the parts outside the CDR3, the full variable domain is DTGVSQNPRHKITKRGQNVTFRCDPISEHNRLYWYRQTLGQGPEFLTYFQNEAQLEKSRLLSDRFSAERPKGSFSTLEIQRTEQGDSAMYLCASSPGSDQPQHFGDGTRLSIL.

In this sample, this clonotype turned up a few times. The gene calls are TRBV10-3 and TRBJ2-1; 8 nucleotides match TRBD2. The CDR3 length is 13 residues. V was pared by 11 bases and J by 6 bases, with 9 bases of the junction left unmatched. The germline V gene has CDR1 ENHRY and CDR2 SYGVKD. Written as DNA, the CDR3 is TGTGCCGTTGAAGCGGGGGTAGGCAATGAGCAGTTCTTC. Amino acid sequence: CAVEAGVGNEQFF.

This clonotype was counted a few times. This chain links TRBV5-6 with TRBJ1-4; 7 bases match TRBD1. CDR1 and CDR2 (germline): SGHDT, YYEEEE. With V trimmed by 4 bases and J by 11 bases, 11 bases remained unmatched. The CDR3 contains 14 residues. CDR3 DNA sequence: TGTGCCAGCAGCAACGGAAGGACAGGATTGAAACTGTTTTTT. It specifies CASSNGRTGLKLFF.

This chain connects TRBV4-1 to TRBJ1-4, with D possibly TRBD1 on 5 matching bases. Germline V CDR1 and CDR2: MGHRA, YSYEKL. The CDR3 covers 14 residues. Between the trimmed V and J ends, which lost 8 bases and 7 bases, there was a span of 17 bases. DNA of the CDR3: TGCGCCAGCCGAGCCGGGACCGAGGGTGAAAAACTGTTTTTT. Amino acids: CASRAGTEGEKLFF.

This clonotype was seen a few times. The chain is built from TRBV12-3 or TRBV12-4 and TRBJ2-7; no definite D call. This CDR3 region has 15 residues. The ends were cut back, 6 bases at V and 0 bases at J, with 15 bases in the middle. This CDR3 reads CASSLGSVSSYEQYF. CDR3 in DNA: TGTGCCAGCAGCCTCGGGTCAGTCAGCTCCTACGAGCAGTACTTC.

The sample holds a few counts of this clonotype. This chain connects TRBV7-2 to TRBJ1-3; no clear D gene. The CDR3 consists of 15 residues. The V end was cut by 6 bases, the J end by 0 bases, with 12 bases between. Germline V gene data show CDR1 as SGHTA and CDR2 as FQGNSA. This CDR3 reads CASSTDGYSGNTIYF. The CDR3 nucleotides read TGTGCCAGCAGTACGGACGGATACTCTGGAAACACCATATATTTT.

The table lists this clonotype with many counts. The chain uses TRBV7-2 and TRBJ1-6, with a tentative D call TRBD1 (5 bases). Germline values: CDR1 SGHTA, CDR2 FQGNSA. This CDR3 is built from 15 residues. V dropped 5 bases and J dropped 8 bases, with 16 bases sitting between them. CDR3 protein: CASSLEVGADSPLHF. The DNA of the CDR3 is TGTGCCAGCAGCCTAGAGGTCGGGGCGGATTCACCCCTCCACTTT.

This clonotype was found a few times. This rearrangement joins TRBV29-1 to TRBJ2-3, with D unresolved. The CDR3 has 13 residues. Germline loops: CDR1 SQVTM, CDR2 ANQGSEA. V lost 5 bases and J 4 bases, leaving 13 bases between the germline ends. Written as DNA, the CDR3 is TGCAGCGTTACTCCTGGGGTTGCAGATACGCAGTATTTT. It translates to CSVTPGVADTQYF.

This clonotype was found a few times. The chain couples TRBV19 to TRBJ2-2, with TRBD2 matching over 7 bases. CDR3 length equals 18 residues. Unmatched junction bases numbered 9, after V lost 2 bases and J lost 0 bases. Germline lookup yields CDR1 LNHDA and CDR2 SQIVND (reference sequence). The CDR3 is CASSISLPSGTNTGELFF. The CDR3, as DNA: TGTGCCAGTAGTATAAGCCTTCCTAGCGGCACGAACACCGGGGAGCTGTTTTTT.

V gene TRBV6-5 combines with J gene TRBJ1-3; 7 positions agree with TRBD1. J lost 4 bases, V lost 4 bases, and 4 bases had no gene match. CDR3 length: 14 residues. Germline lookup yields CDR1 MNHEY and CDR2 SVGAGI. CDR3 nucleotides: TGTGCCAGCAGTTCTCCGGGACAGGGAAACACCATATATTTT. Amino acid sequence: CASSSPGQGNTIYF.